This entry lists 2 T cell receptor beta chains sequenced from one sample in a study of T cell responses to AZD1222 COVID-19 vaccine (dated by TCRdb to the early 2020s). The library was obtained by the immunoSEQ multiplex PCR assay. TCRdb mirrors the immuneACCESS table, restricted to in-frame sequences. Some clones are absent from its copies; in checked studies, under half trace to an unresolved V gene, and the reason for the others is unknown. This sample gives roughly 130,000 clones in total; about 88% of them show up just once. In total, the top ten clones hold approximately 7% of the sample. What the time point label conveys for this sample: baseline before first vaccination. The sample here was peripheral blood, taken on day 0 of AZD1222 vaccination. Every receptor here comes from an adult in good health.

The CDR3 sequence is CASSLAGGYGYTF. CDR3 DNA: TGTGCCAGCAGCTTAGCAGGGGGCTATGGCTACACCTTC. V is TRBV11-3 and J is TRBJ1-2; TRBD1 matches at 7 bases. The CDR3 is made up of 13 amino acids. CDR1 SGHNT and CDR2 YENEEA come from the germline V gene. Trimming at V came to 1 base and at J to 4 bases, leaving 0 bases not matched to a gene.

This chain links TRBV6-2 or TRBV6-3 with TRBJ2-7, with TRBD2 identical over 11 bases. CDR1 and CDR2 (germline): MNHEY, SVGEGT. V trimming: 2 bases; J trimming: 3 bases; junction bases outside the gene matches: 9. The CDR3 runs to 17 residues. This CDR3 is CASSYALLAGAHYEQYF. The CDR3 DNA reads as TGTGCCAGCAGTTACGCACTACTAGCGGGAGCGCACTACGAGCAGTACTTC.